The present T cell receptor (beta chain) was sequenced within a study of T cells in localized non-small cell lung cancer. The data were produced by immunoSEQ multiplex PCR, yet TCRdb's version contains in-frame clones alone and is incomplete. This table holds fewer than 60,000 clones, around 81% found once. The J segment lost 2 bases and the V segment lost 5 bases, leaving 8 bases of the junction unmatched. This CDR3 comprises 18 residues. CDR1 and CDR2 from the germline V gene are SGHTA and FQGTGA. The sample was peripheral blood, taken before any cancer treatment. The sequence was obtained from a female donor aged 60 or older with stage II squamous cell lung carcinoma. The chain has TRBV7-3 and TRBJ2-2; 13 bases are a match to TRBD2. CDR3 bases: TGTGCCAGCAGCCGTTTCGGACTAGCGGGGGCCAACACCGGGGAGCTGTTTTTT. This gives the protein CASSRFGLAGANTGELFF.